These 19 T cell receptor beta chains were all obtained from the same sample, sequenced in a study of shared clonotypes between healthy human individuals (dated by TCRdb to 2020 to 2021). The library was built by means of the immunoSEQ multiplex PCR assay. TCRdb limited this immuneACCESS table to in-frame rearrangements with V and J called. A share of clones is missing; checked studies link under half to unresolved V genes, and the rest is unexplained. This sample holds around 980,000 clones; 75% to 85% were observed only once. The ten biggest clones cover under 0.8% of the sample. Sequencing was carried out using memory CD4+ T cells from PBMCs. Per the publication, the cell subset or site label means: CD45RA-negative fraction. All receptors come from a man between 18 and 35 years old in good health. Some clones in this sample may be carry-over from other donors' samples.

This sequence joins TRBV2 and TRBJ2-2; D perhaps matches TRBD1 (5 bases). The CDR3 extends over 14 amino acids. The V and J ends lost 7 bases and 2 bases respectively, with 11 bases between them. Germline-derived CDR1 and CDR2 are SNHLY and FYNNEI. The CDR3: CASTTTANTGELFF. The DNA for the CDR3 is TGTGCCAGCACGACGACAGCAAACACCGGGGAGCTGTTTTTT.

The DNA of the CDR3 is TGTGCCAGCAGCTTGGCGGCAGGGACCGACTACGAGCAGTACTTC. Translation: CASSLAAGTDYEQYF. This chain uses TRBV5-4 with TRBJ2-7; either TRBD1 or TRBD2 may fit D (5 bases each). CDR3 length: 15 residues. Germline V gene data show CDR1 as SGHNT and CDR2 as YYREEE (reference sequence). V was trimmed by 0 bases and J by 3 bases, leaving 13 bases between them.

Concerning this clone itself: A clone one base away is much larger, so this may be a read error. The rearrangement joins TRBV2 to TRBJ2-7; D possibly corresponds to TRBD2 (5 bases). The CDR3 runs 13 residues. Germline values: CDR1 SNHLY, CDR2 FYNNEI. The germline V and J ends were trimmed by 5 bases and 8 bases, with 16 bases remaining between them. CDR3 sequence: CASSPSRRVKQYF. CDR3 DNA sequence: TGTGCCAGCAGTCCTAGCAGGAGAGTAAAGCAGTACTTC. The variable domain in full, with the rest retrieved from reference TRBV2 and TRBJ2-7, is EPEVTQTPSHQVTQMGQEVILRCVPISNHLYFYWYRQILGQKVEFLVSFYNNEISEKSEIFDDQFSVERPDGSNFTLKIRSTKLEDSAMYFCASSPSRRVKQYFGPGTRLTVT.

There are a few counts of this clone. This rearrangement joins TRBV7-9 to TRBJ1-1; the match to TRBD1 covers 8 bases. From germline, CDR1 is SEHNR and CDR2 FQNEAQ (reference sequence). This CDR3 region has 14 residues. V shed 9 bases and J 1 base; nucleotides not matched to a gene: 7. The CDR3 DNA reads as TGTGCCAGTCTACGGACAGGGACGAACACTGAAGCTTTCTTT. Amino acid sequence: CASLRTGTNTEAFF. The whole variable domain, remainder taken from reference TRBV7-9 and TRBJ1-1, is DTGVSQNPRHKITKRGQNVTFRCDPISEHNRLYWYRQTLGQGPEFLTYFQNEAQLEKSRLLSDRFSAERPKGSFSTLEIQRTEQGDSAMYLCASLRTGTNTEAFFGQGTRLTVV.

The chain has TRBV11-2 and TRBJ2-1; 9 bases match TRBD2. V lost 4 bases, J lost 9 bases, and 13 bases stayed unmatched. The germline gives CDR1 SGHAT, CDR2 FQNNGV. CDR3 length equals 16 residues. CDR3 sequence reads: CASSSTPRGRAFEQFF. The DNA for the CDR3 is TGTGCCAGCAGCTCGACACCCCGCGGGAGGGCCTTTGAGCAGTTCTTC.

A word on this clone: Relative to the germline gene, one junction end is altered; a read error may explain this. The V gene is TRBV2, the J gene TRBJ1-1; D remains unclear. This CDR3 is 10 amino acids long. Germline CDR1 and CDR2: SNHLY and FYNNEI. CDR3 amino acids: CASSEVATIF. CDR3 in DNA: TGTGCCAGCAGTGAAGTGGCCACAATTTTT.

The V and J genes are TRBV9 and TRBJ1-1; D not certain. V shed 3 bases and J shed 5 bases, with 11 bases lying between them. The germline CDR1 and CDR2 sequences are SGDLS and YYNGEE. The CDR3 length is 13 residues. CDR3 amino acids: CASSDRPGTEAFF. The CDR3 DNA follows: TGTGCCAGCAGCGACCGGCCCGGGACTGAAGCTTTCTTT.

The chain joins TRBV7-3 to TRBJ1-1; D remains unclear. The CDR3 length is 13 residues. V lost 6 bases to trimming and J lost 1 base, with 9 bases between them. Looked up from germline, CDR1 is SGHTA and CDR2 is FQGTGA. DNA of the CDR3: TGTGCCAGCAGTTCAGACGGGAACACTGAAGCTTTCTTT. It is translated as CASSSDGNTEAFF.

The chain joins TRBV7-3 to TRBJ2-3; 11 nucleotides line up with TRBD2. CDR3 length: 16 amino acids. The V gene's germline CDR1 is SGHTA and CDR2 FQGTGA. The V gene end was trimmed by 4 bases and the J gene end by 3 bases; junction bases not matched to a gene: 6. The CDR3 reads CASSWGLAAGTDTQYF. CDR3 DNA sequence: TGTGCCAGCAGCTGGGGACTAGCGGCGGGGACAGATACGCAGTATTTT.

In its sample, this clone was seen a few times. Different DNA sequences within this sample yield the same CDR3. CDR3 region: CASSLASSYNEQFF. In DNA form, the CDR3 reads TGCGCCAGCAGCTTGGCCTCTAGCTACAATGAGCAGTTCTTC. The V and J genes are TRBV5-1 and TRBJ2-1; no clear D gene. The CDR3 contains 14 residues. Trimming shortened V by 0 bases and J by 3 bases, and 7 bases separated the two germline ends. CDR1 is SGHRS and CDR2 is YFSETQ in the germline V gene.

The V gene is TRBV19, the J gene TRBJ2-1; TRBD2 agrees at 13 bases. There are 18 residues in the CDR3. The V segment lost 6 bases and the J segment 5 bases; nucleotides outside the gene matches: 13. Germline values: CDR1 LNHDA, CDR2 SQIVND (reference sequence). The CDR3 region has the DNA TGTGCCAGTAGCCCATTGATCGGGACTAGCGGGATTAACAATGAGCAGTTCTTC. The encoded protein is CASSPLIGTSGINNEQFF.

V and J are TRBV5-6 and TRBJ2-1; 9 bases are a match to TRBD1. The CDR3 is 17 amino acids. J was trimmed by 7 bases and V by 4 bases; bases with no gene match: 15. The V gene's germline CDR1 is SGHDT and CDR2 YYEEEE. The CDR3 sequence: CASSPGGGDREGNEQFF. The CDR3 DNA is TGTGCCAGCAGCCCTGGAGGGGGGGACAGGGAAGGGAATGAGCAGTTCTTC.

This clone has only one observation. V and J are TRBV7-8 and TRBJ2-7; D possibly uses TRBD1 or TRBD2 (6 bases each). The CDR3 runs 14 residues. CDR1 is SGHVS, CDR2 FQNEAQ, per germline. Trimming removed 1 base from V and 5 bases from J, with 12 bases in between. The CDR3 loop reads CASSLEGGYHEQYF. DNA for the CDR3: TGTGCCAGCAGCTTAGAAGGGGGGTACCACGAGCAGTACTTC.

This clone was observed a handful of times. Other DNA variants within this sample encode the same CDR3. V usage is TRBV28 and J usage is TRBJ2-2, with TRBD1 identical over 7 bases. CDR3 length: 15 amino acids. The trim removed 2 bases at V and 0 bases at J, leaving 0 bases unmatched. Per the germline V gene, CDR1 is MDHEN and CDR2 is SYDVKM. Here the CDR3 reads CASSLQGANTGELFF. CDR3 nucleotide sequence: TGTGCCAGCAGTTTACAGGGGGCGAACACCGGGGAGCTGTTTTTT.

The chain employs TRBV28 and TRBJ2-6; no definite D call. The V end was cut by 1 base, the J end by 0 bases, with 10 bases between. Germline V gene sequence: CDR1 MDHEN, CDR2 SYDVKM. CDR3 length equals 17 residues. The DNA of the CDR3 is TGTGCCAGCAGTTTATCCAGGAGAAGCTCTGGGGCCAACGTCCTGACTTTC. Its protein product is CASSLSRRSSGANVLTF.

The chain uses TRBV28 and TRBJ2-1; D perhaps matches TRBD1 (5 bases). V dropped 5 bases and J dropped 4 bases, with 12 bases sitting between them. The CDR3 totals 14 residues. The germline CDR1 and CDR2 sequences are MDHEN and SYDVKM. The CDR3 DNA reads as TGTGCCAGCAGTATATACCGACAGTACAATGAGCAGTTCTTC. It translates to CASSIYRQYNEQFF.

A single count supports this clone. This sequence joins TRBV4-3 and TRBJ2-1, with 10 nucleotides matching TRBD2. The V gene's germline CDR1 is LGHNA and CDR2 YSLEER. Losses at the gene ends were 4 bases for V and 10 bases for J; bases not matched to a gene: 16. The CDR3 totals 17 residues. The CDR3 here is CASSPQSSGSSWNEQFF. Here the CDR3 DNA reads TGCGCCAGCAGCCCCCAATCTAGCGGGAGTAGTTGGAACGAGCAGTTCTTC.

About this clone: The junction shows a germline mismatch at one end, possibly a read error. The sample holds other DNA sequences that translate to the same CDR3. The chain combines TRBV2 with TRBJ1-2; 10 bases map to TRBD1. This CDR3 spans 14 amino acids. Germline V gene data show CDR1 as SNHLY and CDR2 as FYNNEI. The CDR3 region is CASREDRGLNGYTF. The CDR3, as DNA: TGTGCCAGCAGAGAAGACAGGGGGCTCAATGGCTACACCTTC.

Details on this clone: Germline is not matched at one junction end, which may reflect a read error. Other nucleotide sequences in the sample specify the same CDR3. The CDR3 DNA reads TGTGCCAGCAGCTTGGCTAGGGGGGCGAGGGCTGAAGCCTTCTTT. Protein: CASSLARGARAEAFF. J is TRBJ1-1 and V is TRBV5-5; the D gene is possibly TRBD1 (6 bases). The CDR3 is made up of 15 amino acids. The germline V gene has CDR1 SGHKS and CDR2 YYEKEE (reference sequence).